This T cell receptor (beta chain) was identified in a study of shared clonotypes between healthy human individuals. TCRdb's table, derived via immunoSEQ multiplex PCR, lists solely in-frame clones and lacks some. The repertoire holds roughly 2.1 million clones, with about 92% as singletons. This clone appeared a single time. Antigen unknown. One end of the junction does not line up with germline, which may come from a read error. Study-wide findings and caveats: The generation probabilities recorded for non-shared clonotypes fell below those of clonotypes shared by all four donors.

CD45RO-negative, CCR7-selected cells formed the naive CD8 fraction, which excluded terminally differentiated effector memory CD45RA+ cells. There were no recent acute infections or vaccinations among the donors, who were healthy HIV-negative adults. The germline V gene has CDR1 MNHEY and CDR2 SMNVEV (reference sequence). This CDR3 has 13 residues. This sequence originates from a man aged 18 to 29 in good health. Some clones in this sample may be carry-over from other donors' samples. This chain links TRBV27 with TRBJ2-6; the D gene could be TRBD1 or TRBD2 (5 bases each). The sequenced sample was naive CD8+ T cells from PBMCs. CDR3 sequence: CAVGSVGVNVLTF. The CDR3 DNA reads TGTGCCGTCGGCTCAGTGGGGGTCAACGTCCTGACTTTC.